Each of the 4 T cell receptor beta chains below was sequenced from the same sample in a study of blood T cell repertoires in COVID-19. The assay was immunoSEQ multiplex PCR, and TCRdb's table has in-frame clones only and misses some. The sample shows 210,000 or so clones, about four fifths of them seen only once. The sample consisted of PBMCs or T cells enriched from blood (not recorded which). Source of these receptors: a man in his 60s who had recovered from COVID-19.

V gene TRBV7-2 combines with J gene TRBJ1-3; D is unresolved. V lost 1 base to trimming and J lost 0 bases, with 7 bases between them. Germline V gene sequence: CDR1 SGHTA, CDR2 FQGNSA. The CDR3 covers 15 residues. Here the CDR3 reads CASSLGVASGNTIYF. The CDR3 nucleotides read TGTGCCAGCAGCTTAGGAGTAGCCTCTGGAAACACCATATATTTT.

The genes are TRBV20-1 and TRBJ2-7; TRBD1 is a possible D gene (5 bases). The CDR3 spans 13 residues. The germline gives CDR1 DFQATT, CDR2 SNEGSKA (reference sequence). Trimming shortened V by 3 bases and J by 1 base, and 10 bases separated the two germline ends. CDR3 protein: CSASRAGSYEQYF. The CDR3 bases are TGCAGTGCTAGTCGGGCAGGGTCCTACGAGCAGTACTTC.

The chain couples TRBV11-3 to TRBJ2-7; D unresolved. Germline V CDR1 and CDR2: SGHNT, YENEEA. V lost 1 base and J lost 3, with 10 bases in between. The CDR3 spans 14 residues. The CDR3 sequence: CASSLGAQVYEQYF. CDR3 DNA: TGTGCCAGCAGCTTAGGTGCTCAGGTCTACGAGCAGTACTTC.

This chain links TRBV16 with TRBJ2-2; D remains ambiguous. CDR3 length equals 14 residues. The V and J ends lost 0 bases and 3 bases respectively, with 5 bases between them. CDR1 is KGHSY and CDR2 is FQNENV in the germline V gene. CDR3: CASSQSSDTGELFF. CDR3 DNA: TGTGCCAGCAGCCAATCGTCGGACACCGGGGAGCTGTTTTTT.